This T cell receptor beta chain was documented in a study of technical replicates of blood from four donors. The CDR3 has 15 amino acids. Germline V gene sequence: CDR1 SEHNR, CDR2 FQNEAQ (reference sequence). V was cut by 2 bases and J by 2 bases, with 10 bases left in between. The assay was immunoSEQ multiplex PCR, and TCRdb's table has in-frame clones only and misses some. The sample contains approximately 82,000 clones, around 94% of which appear only once. The chain employs TRBV7-9 and TRBJ2-1, with a possible D match to TRBD1 (6 bases). The clonotype originates from a human donor in good health. Sequencing was carried out using T cells isolated from PBMCs. In DNA, the CDR3 is TGTGCCAGCAGCTTACCCGGGACAACCTACAATGAGCAGTTCTTC. It is translated as CASSLPGTTYNEQFF. The entire variable domain, with the rest obtained from reference TRBV7-9 and TRBJ2-1, is as follows: DTGVSQNPRHKITKRGQNVTFRCDPISEHNRLYWYRQTLGQGPEFLTYFQNEAQLEKSRLLSDRFSAERPKGSFSTLEIQRTEQGDSAMYLCASSLPGTTYNEQFFGPGTRLTVL.